This is a list of T cell receptor beta chains from one sample in a study of shared clonotypes between healthy human individuals. The data were produced by immunoSEQ multiplex PCR, yet TCRdb's version contains in-frame clones alone and is incomplete. Seen here are about 2.1 million clones, around 93% observed once, and the top ten hold approximately 1.6%. The sequencing sample was made of naive CD8+ T cells from PBMCs. The receptors were sampled from a man aged 18 to 30 in good health. Some clones in this sample may be carry-over from other donors' samples. Both conserved end residues are part of each CDR3. The D gene is left open where the match is weak. Size values are once, few and many counts, or a class for expanded clones, and some rows have none.

length	J	D	size	V	DNA	CDR3
15	TRBJ2-1	TRBD2	.	TRBV19	TGTGCCAGTAGTATAATTAGCGGGGCATACAATGAGCAGTTCTTC	CASSIISGAYNEQFF
15	TRBJ1-1	.	.	TRBV9	TGTGCCAGCAGCCCAAATGACGGCATGATAGCTGAAGCTTTCTTT	CASSPNDGMIAEAFF
14	TRBJ2-7	TRBD1	.	TRBV5-5	TGTGCCAGCAGCTTTTGGACAGGCTCCTACGAGCAGTACTTC	CASSFWTGSYEQYF
16	TRBJ1-1	TRBD1	.	TRBV5-1	TGCGCCAGCAGCTTGGGGACAGGGCTCATGAACACTGAAGCTTTCTTT	CASSLGTGLMNTEAFF
16	TRBJ1-1	.	.	TRBV28	TGTGCCAGCACTCCACGGCCGACGTTTACAAGGGATGAAGCTTTCTTT	CASTPRPTFTRDEAFF
15	TRBJ2-7	.	.	TRBV6-6	TGTGCCAGCAGTTACTCGACAACAGTCTCCTACGAGCAGTACTTC	CASSYSTTVSYEQYF
17	TRBJ2-2	TRBD2	.	TRBV28	TGTGCCAGCAGGCCTCTAGCGGGAGGTCGGAACACCGGGGAGCTGTTTTTT	CASRPLAGGRNTGELFF
13	TRBJ2-1	.	.	TRBV7-9	TGTGCCAGCAGCTTTGGCGGTGGCAATGAGCAGTTCTTC	CASSFGGGNEQFF
13	TRBJ2-7	.	.	TRBV7-3	TGTGCCAGCAGCTTCTTTCACTCCTACGAGCAGTACTTC	CASSFFHSYEQYF
15	TRBJ2-3	.	.	TRBV9	TGTGCCAGCAAGCATACGGAACGACGCACAGATACGCAGTATTTT	CASKHTERRTDTQYF
14	TRBJ1-5	.	.	TRBV29-1	TGCAGCGTTGATGGGGGTTCTAGCAATCAGCCCCAGCATTTT	CSVDGGSSNQPQHF
16	TRBJ1-1	TRBD1	.	TRBV19	TGTGCCAGTTATCCCTCGGACAGGGCGGGCAGCACTGAAGCTTTCTTT	CASYPSDRAGSTEAFF
15	TRBJ1-4	.	.	TRBV5-1	TGCGCCAGCAGCTTGGCCTTCAGGGAACATGAAAAACTGTTTTTT	CASSLAFREHEKLFF
15	TRBJ2-7	.	.	TRBV7-9	TGTGCCAGCAGCTTAGGCCCCGGAACACCGGGGGAGCAGTACTTC	CASSLGPGTPGEQYF
14	TRBJ2-1	TRBD2	once	TRBV29-1	TGCAGCGCCGTAGCGGGAGGGTCCTACAATGAGCAGTTCTTC	CSAVAGGSYNEQFF
14	TRBJ2-6	.	.	TRBV7-6	TGTGCCAGCAGCTATTCGACTGGGGCCAACGTCCTGACTTTC	CASSYSTGANVLTF
15	TRBJ2-1	.	.	TRBV9	TGTGCCAGCAGCTCCGGCGGAGCCGGGTACAATGAGCAGTTCTTC	CASSSGGAGYNEQFF
14	TRBJ2-7	.	.	TRBV5-4	TGTGCCAGCAGCTTGTCCCTTCAGGGATACGAGCAGTACTTC	CASSLSLQGYEQYF
12	TRBJ1-1	.	few	TRBV30	TGTGCCTGGAGTGTGCTTGGTCCTGAAGCTTTCTTT	CAWSVLGPEAFF
16	TRBJ1-2	.	.	TRBV7-3	TGTGCCAGCAGCTTAACCCGCGGGGTAAAAGCGGTTAGCTACACCTTC	CASSLTRGVKAVSYTF
15	TRBJ1-2	TRBD1	.	TRBV28	TGTGCCAGCAGCTTCCCACAGGGGGCGCCAAGTGGCTACACCTTC	CASSFPQGAPSGYTF
13	TRBJ2-7	.	.	TRBV14	TGTGCCAGCAGCCGAAGGGGGTTCGAAGAGCAGTACTTC	CASSRRGFEEQYF
14	TRBJ2-7	.	.	TRBV27	TGTGCCAGCAGTTCCGGGACTTTCTCCTACGAGCAGTACTTC	CASSSGTFSYEQYF
22	TRBJ1-5	.	.	TRBV10-3	TGTGCCATCAGTGAGTCGTTACGGGCCCTTTTTTTCCCCCTAGATAGCAATCAGCCCCAGCATTTT	CAISESLRALFFPLDSNQPQHF
17	TRBJ2-3	.	.	TRBV4-1	TGCGCCAGCAGTCCAGGGTCGGCCAGCCCTATGAGGGATACGCAGTATTTT	CASSPGSASPMRDTQYF
17	TRBJ2-1	TRBD2	.	TRBV11-2	TGTGCCAGCAGCTTAGTACTTAGCGGGAGGGCCCAGGATGAGCAGTTCTTC	CASSLVLSGRAQDEQFF
15	TRBJ1-2	TRBD1	.	TRBV19	TGTGCCAGTAGTTTACGGGACAGGCCCTTCCATGGCTACACCTTC	CASSLRDRPFHGYTF
16	TRBJ1-1	.	.	TRBV27	TGTGCCAGCAGCCCCCCACCCACTCCTTTGAACACTGAAGCTTTCTTT	CASSPPPTPLNTEAFF
14	TRBJ1-3	.	.	TRBV7-6	TGTGCCAGCAGCTCTAGACTGCTCAGTCACACCATATATTTT	CASSSRLLSHTIYF
15	TRBJ2-1	TRBD1	.	TRBV7-6	TGTGCCAGCAGCATACGACAGGGAACCTACAATGAGCAGTTCTTC	CASSIRQGTYNEQFF
20	TRBJ2-3	TRBD2	once	TRBV28	TGTGCCAGCAGTTTAATTTTTCTAGCGGGAGTGGAGACTAGCACAGATACGCAGTATTTT	CASSLIFLAGVETSTDTQYF
12	TRBJ2-7	.	.	TRBV6-1	TGTGCCAGCAGTGACCCTTCCTACGAGCAGTACTTC	CASSDPSYEQYF
13	TRBJ2-7	.	.	TRBV9	TGTGCCAGCAGCGTACAGGGGAACTACGAGCAGTACTTC	CASSVQGNYEQYF
18	TRBJ2-4	.	.	TRBV28	TGTGCCAGCACTTCACCCCCAGGGGGGCTTAAAGCCAAAAACATTCAGTACTTC	CASTSPPGGLKAKNIQYF
12	TRBJ2-1	.	.	TRBV2	TGTGCCAGCATTCAGGGTTGGCGGGAGCAGTTCTTC	CASIQGWREQFF
16	TRBJ1-1	TRBD1	.	TRBV6-1	TGTGCCAGCAGTGGGGCAGGGGGCGACCTGAACACTGAAGCTTTCTTT	CASSGAGGDLNTEAFF
15	TRBJ2-1	TRBD2	.	TRBV6-5	TGTGCCAGCAGTTATCGAGGGACTAGCTACAATGAGCAGTTCTTC	CASSYRGTSYNEQFF
14	TRBJ1-1	.	.	TRBV27	TGTGCCAGCAGTTTGAGCAGAATGAACACTGAAGCTTTCTTT	CASSLSRMNTEAFF
15	TRBJ1-1	TRBD1	.	TRBV19	TGTGCCAGTAGTATCTCCGACAGGGGGGAACCTGAAGCTTTCTTT	CASSISDRGEPEAFF
13	TRBJ2-3	.	.	TRBV7-7	TGTGCCAGCAGTTTGAGCCGGGGGGATACGCAGTATTTT	CASSLSRGDTQYF
14	TRBJ2-7	TRBD2	few	TRBV27	TGTGCCAGCAGTTTCACTAGCGGCTCCTACGAGCAGTACTTC	CASSFTSGSYEQYF
14	TRBJ2-3	.	.	TRBV19	TGTGCCAGTAGTATCGCGTTCGGGGCGGATACGCAGTATTTT	CASSIAFGADTQYF
13	TRBJ2-1	.	.	TRBV5-6	TGTGCCAGCAGCCTTCGACAGAACAATGAGCAGTTCTTC	CASSLRQNNEQFF
10	TRBJ2-1	.	.	TRBV6-1	TGTGCCAGCAGTGTCCACGTCCAGTTCTTC	CASSVHVQFF
15	TRBJ2-7	TRBD2	.	TRBV2	TGTGCCAGCAGGGTGCTCGGGACTAGCTCCTACGAGCAGTACTTC	CASRVLGTSSYEQYF
15	TRBJ2-1	TRBD1	.	TRBV6-5	TGTGCCAGCAGTTTCTCCGGGACAGGCGGCAATGAGCAGTTCTTC	CASSFSGTGGNEQFF
13	TRBJ1-4	.	.	TRBV7-8	TGTGCCAGCAGCTTAGGGGACAATGAAAAACTGTTTTTT	CASSLGDNEKLFF
13	TRBJ2-2	.	.	TRBV11-1	TGTGCCAGCAGGTTCACAGGGTACGGGGAGCTGTTTTTT	CASRFTGYGELFF
15	TRBJ2-7	TRBD1	.	TRBV9	TGTGCCAGCAGCCCGCCGGGACAGGGATACTACGAGCAGTACTTC	CASSPPGQGYYEQYF
15	TRBJ1-4	.	.	TRBV19	TGTGCCAGTAGTATTTGGGACCCCACTAATGAAAAACTGTTTTTT	CASSIWDPTNEKLFF
15	TRBJ1-2	.	.	TRBV2	TGTGCCAGCAGCCAATTCGCGGAGGTGGGGGATGGCTACACCTTC	CASSQFAEVGDGYTF
12	TRBJ2-3	.	.	TRBV4-2	TGTGCCAGCAGCGAGACCACAGATACGCAGTATTTT	CASSETTDTQYF
14	TRBJ1-4	TRBD1	.	TRBV7-9	TGTGCCATTGGGACAGGGGGATTTTATGAAAAACTGTTTTTT	CAIGTGGFYEKLFF
14	TRBJ2-7	TRBD1	.	TRBV25-1	TGTGCCAGCAGTGAGATGGGGACAGGTAACGAGCAGTACTTC	CASSEMGTGNEQYF
14	TRBJ2-3	.	.	TRBV11-1	TGTGCCAGCAGCCCGTGGGACATACGGGATACGCAGTATTTT	CASSPWDIRDTQYF
14	TRBJ2-1	.	.	TRBV4-2	TGTGCCAGCAGCCAAGATAACTCTTACAATGAGCAGTTCTTC	CASSQDNSYNEQFF
17	TRBJ1-2	TRBD1	.	TRBV5-5	TGTGCCAGCAGCTTTTCTACCGGGACAGGGCTTCTGCATGGCTACACCTTC	CASSFSTGTGLLHGYTF
14	TRBJ2-7	TRBD1	.	TRBV9	TGTGCCAGCAGCGGCGGGACAGGCCTTCGTGAGCAGTACTTC	CASSGGTGLREQYF
16	TRBJ2-7	TRBD2	.	TRBV7-2	TGTGCCAGCAGCTGGCTAGCGGGACCCGCTGGGTCCGAGCAGTACTTC	CASSWLAGPAGSEQYF
14	TRBJ2-7	.	.	TRBV6-6	TGTGCCAGCAGCGGACTATTCCGCTCCTACGAGCAGTACTTC	CASSGLFRSYEQYF